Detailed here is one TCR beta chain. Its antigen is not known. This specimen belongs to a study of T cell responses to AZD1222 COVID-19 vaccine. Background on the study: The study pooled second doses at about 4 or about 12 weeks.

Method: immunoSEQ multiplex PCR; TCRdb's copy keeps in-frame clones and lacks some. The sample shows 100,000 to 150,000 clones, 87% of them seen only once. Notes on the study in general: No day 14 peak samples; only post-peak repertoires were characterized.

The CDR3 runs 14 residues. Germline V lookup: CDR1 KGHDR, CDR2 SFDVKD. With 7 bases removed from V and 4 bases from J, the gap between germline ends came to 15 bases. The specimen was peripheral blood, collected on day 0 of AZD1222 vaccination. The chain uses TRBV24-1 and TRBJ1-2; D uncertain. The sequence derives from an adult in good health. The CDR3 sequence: CATSKEGSLYGYTF. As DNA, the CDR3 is TGTGCCACCAGCAAGGAGGGATCCCTCTATGGCTACACCTTC.